One sample yielded the 21 T cell receptor beta chains listed below, sequenced in a study of cytomegalovirus exposure and HLA in healthy donors. PCR was performed using 60 Vbeta and 13 Jbeta primers. Clones were read by immunoSEQ multiplex PCR, and TCRdb kept only the in-frame ones, dropping some. The repertoire holds approximately 90,000 clones, approximately 7.6% seen once, with 2.3% in the top ten. Material for sequencing was PBMCs. The receptors stem from a middle-aged man in good health and CMV-seronegative.

This clone was picked up a small number of times. The CDR3 reads CASSSGDRGGYTF. DNA for the CDR3: TGTGCCAGCAGTTCCGGGGACAGGGGAGGCTACACCTTC. The chain uses TRBV6-5 and TRBJ1-2; 10 bases fit TRBD1. The V segment lost 4 bases and the J segment 8 bases; nucleotides outside the gene matches: 4. The V gene's germline CDR1 is MNHEY and CDR2 SVGAGI. The CDR3 loop spans 13 amino acids.

This clone was counted only a few times. J is TRBJ2-3 and V is TRBV11-2; 8 bases match TRBD2. Germline assignment: CDR1 SGHAT and CDR2 FQNNGV. V shed 3 bases, J shed 3 bases, and the junction held 8 bases outside the gene matches. The CDR3 is 16 residues long. In DNA, the CDR3 is TGTGCCAGCAGCTTGGGCCCGGGACTAGGTACAGATACGCAGTATTTT. Translating it yields CASSLGPGLGTDTQYF.

The chain links TRBV6-5 to TRBJ2-7; 9 bases map to TRBD1. V gave up 0 bases and J gave up 0 bases; unmatched junction bases: 0. The length of the CDR3 is 15 residues. Germline assignment: CDR1 MNHEY and CDR2 SVGAGI. CDR3 protein: CASSYSGQGSYEQYF. Written as DNA, the CDR3 is TGTGCCAGCAGTTACTCGGGACAGGGCTCCTACGAGCAGTACTTC.

The chain has TRBV5-1 and TRBJ2-1; 9 positions agree with TRBD1. The CDR3 extends over 17 amino acids. J gave up 4 bases and V 0 bases, and 8 bases lay outside the gene matches. Germline V gene lookup returns CDR1 SGHRS and CDR2 YFSETQ. CDR3 in DNA: TGCGCCAGCAGCTTGGGACTCGGACAGGGGTTTTACAATGAGCAGTTCTTC. Encoded protein: CASSLGLGQGFYNEQFF.

This clone occurred a few times. The J gene is TRBJ2-7, the V gene TRBV25-1; D is possibly TRBD1 (6 bases). CDR1 and CDR2 from the germline V gene are MGHDK and SYGVNS. CDR3 length: 14 amino acids. The V and J ends lost 6 bases and 0 bases respectively, with 12 bases between them. The CDR3 sequence: CASRDSGSSYEQYF. DNA for the CDR3: TGTGCCAGCAGGGACAGCGGAAGCTCCTACGAGCAGTACTTC.

This clone was detected only a few times. V usage is TRBV7-2 and J usage is TRBJ2-3; D unclear. This CDR3 is 13 amino acids long. Trimming removed 3 bases from V and 6 bases from J, with 10 bases in between. Germline V gives CDR1 SGHTA, CDR2 FQGNSA. The CDR3 reads CASSFPLGDTQYF. Here the CDR3 DNA reads TGTGCCAGCAGCTTCCCCTTGGGCGATACGCAGTATTTT.

The rearrangement links TRBV19 to TRBJ2-1; TRBD1 agrees at 11 bases. The V and J ends lost 3 bases and 15 bases, in that order; junction bases with no gene match: 7. There are 13 residues in the CDR3. Germline V CDR1 and CDR2: LNHDA, SQIVND (reference sequence). CDR3 DNA sequence: TGTGCCAGTAGTATTCAGGAGGGACAGGGGGTGTTCTTC. It yields the protein CASSIQEGQGVFF.

The V gene is TRBV27, the J gene TRBJ2-1, with D possibly TRBD2 on 6 matching bases. Trimming took 6 bases from V and 4 from J, leaving 16 bases between them. The length of the CDR3 is 15 residues. Germline assignment: CDR1 MNHEY and CDR2 SMNVEV (reference sequence). CDR3 coding DNA: TGTGCCAGCAGCCAGACTAGGAAGGTTTACAATGAGCAGTTCTTC. It is translated as CASSQTRKVYNEQFF.

This sequence joins TRBV18 and TRBJ2-7; no reliable D call. The CDR3 is 13 amino acids. The ends were cut back, 3 bases at V and 2 bases at J, with 8 bases in the middle. Germline-derived CDR1 and CDR2 are KGHSH and LQKENI. The CDR3 loop is CASSPTSPYEQYF. In nucleotides, the CDR3 is TGTGCCAGCTCACCTACATCACCCTACGAGCAGTACTTC.

The gene calls are TRBV5-1 and TRBJ2-5, with 9 bases identical to TRBD2. Trimming cost V 0 bases and J 2 bases; bases outside gene matches: 5. Germline-derived CDR1 and CDR2 are SGHRS and YFSETQ. The CDR3 has 16 amino acids. Here the CDR3 DNA reads TGCGCCAGCAGCTTGGAGGTGCGGGGGGGTCAAGAGACCCAGTACTTC. Protein: CASSLEVRGGQETQYF.

This clone was counted a few times. The V and J genes are TRBV7-9 and TRBJ2-3, with 7 bases lining up with TRBD1. CDR1 is SEHNR, CDR2 FQNEAQ, per germline (reference sequence). J was trimmed by 2 bases and V by 1 base; bases with no gene match: 9. The CDR3 consists of 17 residues. Written as DNA, the CDR3 is TGTGCCAGCAGCTTAGACCGGGACAGACCCTACACAGATACGCAGTATTTT. Its translation is CASSLDRDRPYTDTQYF.

A few counts support this clone. The chain uses TRBV5-1 and TRBJ2-1; 8 nucleotides agree with TRBD2. The J segment lost 5 bases and the V segment lost 0 bases, leaving 10 bases of the junction unmatched. There are 17 residues in the CDR3. The germline V gene encodes CDR1 SGHRS and CDR2 YFSETQ. The CDR3 DNA reads as TGCGCCAGCAGCTTGGACGGCGGGGGGCCGAATAACAATGAGCAGTTCTTC. This encodes CASSLDGGGPNNNEQFF.

The chain uses TRBV28 and TRBJ2-5, with TRBD1 matching 10 bases. CDR3 length equals 15 residues. With V trimmed by 5 bases and J by 5 bases, 8 bases remained unmatched. Germline V lookup: CDR1 MDHEN, CDR2 SYDVKM. The chain's CDR3 is CASSTMTGGSETQYF. CDR3 nucleotides: TGTGCCAGCAGTACAATGACAGGGGGCTCGGAGACCCAGTACTTC. The full variable domain, completed using reference TRBV28 and TRBJ2-5, is DVKVTQSSRYLVKRTGEKVFLECVQDMDHENMFWYRQDPGLGLRLIYFSYDVKMKEKGDIPEGYSVSREKKERFSLILESASTNQTSMYLCASSTMTGGSETQYFGPGTRLLVL.

This clone has just a few counts. V usage is TRBV27 and J usage is TRBJ2-5, with D perhaps matching TRBD2 (5 bases). Germline V gene sequence: CDR1 MNHEY, CDR2 SMNVEV (reference sequence). This CDR3 contains 14 residues. The V end was cut by 1 base, the J end by 4 bases, with 10 bases between. Here the CDR3 reads CASSLFGLAETQYF. The CDR3 DNA sequence: TGTGCCAGCAGTTTATTCGGGCTAGCAGAGACCCAGTACTTC.

This clone was seen a handful of times. V and J are TRBV30 and TRBJ2-1, with D possibly being TRBD1 (6 bases). CDR3 length: 12 residues. The V gene's germline CDR1 is GTSNPN and CDR2 SVGIG (reference sequence). V was clipped by 4 bases and J by 10 bases, with 14 bases between them. This CDR3 reads CAWNTGLGEQFF. CDR3 DNA sequence: TGTGCCTGGAATACAGGGCTTGGCGAGCAGTTCTTC.

This clone occurred a few times. This chain links TRBV12-1 with TRBJ2-1; the table's D call of TRBD2 was not tested on the DNA. TRBV12-1 is a pseudogene locus. The CDR3 totals 14 residues. The CDR3 DNA sequence: TGTGCCAGCAGCTTGACTAGCGGGAGCGATGAGCAGTTCTTC. Translating gives CASSLTSGSDEQFF.

The chain has TRBV9 and TRBJ2-3, with 7 bases that match TRBD1. The CDR3 runs to 14 residues. V shed 0 bases, J shed 6 bases, and the junction held 4 bases outside the gene matches. Germline CDR1 and CDR2: SGDLS and YYNGEE. CDR3 nucleotide sequence: TGTGCCAGCAGCGTAGTAGGGGGCGGTGATACGCAGTATTTT. Its protein is CASSVVGGGDTQYF.

This clone appeared a few times. V gene TRBV29-1 combines with J gene TRBJ2-1, with 11 bases matching TRBD2. Germline assignment: CDR1 SQVTM and CDR2 ANQGSEA. The CDR3 covers 14 residues. V lost 2 bases, J lost 9 bases, and 6 bases stayed unmatched. The CDR3 spells CSVELSLAGGEQFF. CDR3 in DNA: TGCAGCGTTGAACTGAGCCTAGCGGGAGGTGAGCAGTTCTTC.

The table lists this clone with a few counts. The chain uses TRBV7-9 and TRBJ2-6; weak D call: TRBD1 (6 bases). Germline assignment: CDR1 SEHNR and CDR2 FQNEAQ (reference sequence). V was pared by 6 bases and J by 4 bases, with 16 bases between. This CDR3 contains 16 residues. The CDR3 DNA is TGTGCCAGCAGTCCAGGGGCCGCTGGGGGGGCCAACGTCCTGACTTTC. This encodes CASSPGAAGGANVLTF.

This clone was counted only a few times. The rearrangement links TRBV27 to TRBJ2-7; 8 bases line up with TRBD2. This CDR3 comprises 17 residues. Trimming at V came to 0 bases and at J to 4 bases, leaving 11 bases not matched to a gene. Germline V CDR1 and CDR2: MNHEY, SMNVEV (reference sequence). Here the CDR3 DNA reads TGTGCCAGCAGTTTATCTCCCCCGGGACTAGGCGGGTACGAGCAGTACTTC. This sequence encodes CASSLSPPGLGGYEQYF.

In its sample, this clone was seen a few times. The genes are TRBV6-5 and TRBJ1-5; a weak D match, TRBD1 (5 bases). V dropped 6 bases and J dropped 0 bases, with 6 bases sitting between them. CDR1 is MNHEY and CDR2 is SVGAGI in the germline V gene. CDR3 length equals 13 residues. CDR3 DNA: TGTGCCAGCAGAAGGGGTAGCAATCAGCCCCAGCATTTT. Protein product: CASRRGSNQPQHF.